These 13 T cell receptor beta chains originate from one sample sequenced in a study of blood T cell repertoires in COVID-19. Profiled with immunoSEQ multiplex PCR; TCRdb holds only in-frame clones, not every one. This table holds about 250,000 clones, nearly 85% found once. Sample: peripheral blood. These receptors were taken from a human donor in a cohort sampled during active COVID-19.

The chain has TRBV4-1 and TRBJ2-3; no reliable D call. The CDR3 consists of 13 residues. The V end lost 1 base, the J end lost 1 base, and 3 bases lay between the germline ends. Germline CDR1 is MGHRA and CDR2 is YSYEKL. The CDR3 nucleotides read TGCGCCAGCAGCCAAGTCGGCACAGATACGCAGTATTTT. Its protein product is CASSQVGTDTQYF.

This CDR3 is CASSLGGGRDQPQHF. Written as DNA, the CDR3 is TGCGCCAGCAGCTTGGGCGGGGGCAGGGATCAGCCCCAGCATTTT. V and J are TRBV5-1 and TRBJ1-5; D is possibly TRBD1 (6 bases). With 0 bases removed from V and 5 bases from J, the gap between germline ends came to 12 bases. Germline CDR1 SGHRS, CDR2 YFSETQ. This CDR3 spans 15 amino acids.

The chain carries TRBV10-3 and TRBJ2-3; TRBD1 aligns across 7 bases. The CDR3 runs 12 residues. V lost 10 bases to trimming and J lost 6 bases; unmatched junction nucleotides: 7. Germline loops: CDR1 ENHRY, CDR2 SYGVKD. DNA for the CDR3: TGTGCCACCAGCCTACAGGGGGATACGCAGTATTTT. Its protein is CATSLQGDTQYF.

The CDR3 sequence: CASSPFGETQYF. In DNA, the CDR3 is TGTGCCAGCAGTCCATTCGGGGAGACCCAGTACTTC. The chain employs TRBV12-3 or TRBV12-4 and TRBJ2-5; D gene uncertain. This CDR3 is 12 amino acids long. V was clipped by 5 bases and J by 5 bases, with 9 bases between them.

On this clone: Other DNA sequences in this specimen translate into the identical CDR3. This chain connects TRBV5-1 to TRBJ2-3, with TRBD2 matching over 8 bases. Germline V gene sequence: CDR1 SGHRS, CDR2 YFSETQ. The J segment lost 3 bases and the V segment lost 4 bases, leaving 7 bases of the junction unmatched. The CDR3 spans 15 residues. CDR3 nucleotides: TGCGCCAGCAGCCCGCGGGGGGCCCGTACAGATACGCAGTATTTT. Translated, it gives CASSPRGARTDTQYF.

The CDR3 bases are TGCGCCAGCAGCTTGGAGCTAGCGGATAACACCGGGGAGCTGTTTTTT. Protein: CASSLELADNTGELFF. The chain carries TRBV5-1 and TRBJ2-2; 7 bases line up with TRBD2. The CDR3 runs 16 residues. V lost 0 bases and J lost 2; bases outside the gene matches: 4. The germline V gene encodes CDR1 SGHRS and CDR2 YFSETQ.

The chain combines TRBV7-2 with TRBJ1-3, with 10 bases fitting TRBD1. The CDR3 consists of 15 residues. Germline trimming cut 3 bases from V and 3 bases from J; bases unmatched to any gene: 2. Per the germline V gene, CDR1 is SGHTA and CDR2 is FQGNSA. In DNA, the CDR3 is TGTGCCAGCAGCTTGACAGGGGGCTTTGGAAACACCATATATTTT. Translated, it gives CASSLTGGFGNTIYF.

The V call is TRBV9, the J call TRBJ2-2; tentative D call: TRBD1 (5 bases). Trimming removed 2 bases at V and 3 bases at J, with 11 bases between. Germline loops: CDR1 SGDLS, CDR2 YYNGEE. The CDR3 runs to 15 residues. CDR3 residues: CASSVGRLDTGELFF. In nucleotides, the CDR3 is TGTGCCAGCAGCGTGGGGCGGCTAGACACCGGGGAGCTGTTTTTT. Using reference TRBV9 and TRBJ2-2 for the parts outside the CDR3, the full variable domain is DSGVTQTPKHLITATGQRVTLRCSPRSGDLSVYWYQQSLDQGLQFLIQYYNGEERAKGNILERFSAQQFPDLHSELNLSSLELGDSALYFCASSVGRLDTGELFFGEGSRLTVL.

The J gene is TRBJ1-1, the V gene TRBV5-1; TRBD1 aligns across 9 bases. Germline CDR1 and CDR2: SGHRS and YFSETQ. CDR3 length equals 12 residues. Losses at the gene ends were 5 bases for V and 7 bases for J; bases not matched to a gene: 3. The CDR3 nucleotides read TGCGCCAGCAGGACAGGGGGGAGTGAAGCTTTCTTT. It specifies CASRTGGSEAFF.

Here the CDR3 DNA reads TGTGCCAGCAGTGCCCGGGAGACCCAGTACTTC. Its translation: CASSARETQYF. This rearrangement joins TRBV28 to TRBJ2-5; D remains unclear. Germline-derived CDR1 and CDR2 are MDHEN and SYDVKM. This CDR3 is 11 amino acids long. Trimming took off 5 bases at V and 5 bases at J, with 6 bases between the two ends. Using reference TRBV28 and TRBJ2-5 for the parts outside the CDR3, the full variable domain is DVKVTQSSRYLVKRTGEKVFLECVQDMDHENMFWYRQDPGLGLRLIYFSYDVKMKEKGDIPEGYSVSREKKERFSLILESASTNQTSMYLCASSARETQYFGPGTRLLVL.

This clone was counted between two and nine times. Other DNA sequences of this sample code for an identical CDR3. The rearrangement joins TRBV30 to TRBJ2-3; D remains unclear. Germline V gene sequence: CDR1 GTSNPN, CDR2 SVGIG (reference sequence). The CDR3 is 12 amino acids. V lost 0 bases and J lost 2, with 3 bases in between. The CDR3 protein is CAWSVLTDTQYF. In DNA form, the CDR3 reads TGTGCCTGGAGTGTACTCACAGATACGCAGTATTTT.

Written as DNA, the CDR3 is TGTGCCAGCAGTGAAGCTCGAAGGGCTAGCGGGGACACCGGGGAGCTGTTTTTT. Translated: CASSEARRASGDTGELFF. The V gene is TRBV6-1, the J gene TRBJ2-2; 9 bases fit TRBD2. With 0 bases clipped from V and 3 bases from J, the junction kept 8 bases outside the gene matches. Germline V CDR1 and CDR2: MNHNS, SASEGT. The CDR3 has 18 amino acids.

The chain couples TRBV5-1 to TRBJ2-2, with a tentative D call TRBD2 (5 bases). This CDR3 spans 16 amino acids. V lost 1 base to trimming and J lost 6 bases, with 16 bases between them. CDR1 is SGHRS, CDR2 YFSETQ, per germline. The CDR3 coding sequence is TGCGCCAGCAGCTTGACTTCGGAGGTTAGGGCCGGGGAGCTGTTTTTT. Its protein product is CASSLTSEVRAGELFF.